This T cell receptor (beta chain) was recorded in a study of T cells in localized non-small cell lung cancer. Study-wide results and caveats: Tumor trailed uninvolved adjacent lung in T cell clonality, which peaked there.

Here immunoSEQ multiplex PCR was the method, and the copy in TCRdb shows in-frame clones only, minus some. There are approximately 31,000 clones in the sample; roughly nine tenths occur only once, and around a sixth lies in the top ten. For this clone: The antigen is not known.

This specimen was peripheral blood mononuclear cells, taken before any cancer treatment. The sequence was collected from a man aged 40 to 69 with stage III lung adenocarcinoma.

The CDR3 nucleotides are TGTGCCAGCAGCTTTCCGAAACCGGGACCTAACACCGGGGAGCTGTTTTTT. Residues: CASSFPKPGPNTGELFF. The chain joins TRBV5-4 to TRBJ2-2; possibly TRBD1 or TRBD2 for D (5 bases each). This CDR3 has 17 amino acids. Looked up from germline, CDR1 is SGHNT and CDR2 is YYREEE (reference sequence). Trimming pared 2 bases from V and 2 bases from J, leaving 16 bases between. The full variable domain, completed using reference TRBV5-4 and TRBJ2-2, is ETGVTQSPTHLIKTRGQQVTLRCSSQSGHNTVSWYQQALGQGPQFIFQYYREEENGRGNFPPRFSGLQFPNYSSELNVNALELDDSALYLCASSFPKPGPNTGELFFGEGSRLTVL.